This T cell receptor (beta chain) comes out of a study of CD8 T cells in ankylosing spondylitis. Study-level points and caveats: Several highly homologous variants made up a TCR beta motif that seemed to typify ankylosing spondylitis blood.

A word on this clonotype: What it binds is unknown.

TCRdb re-derived calls from the 5' RACE reads in MiXCR, one entry per CDR3 protein. This repertoire shows some 700,000 distinct CDR3 sequences, around a fifth found once; its top ten account for under 20%. Germline V gene data show CDR1 as SGHRS and CDR2 as YFSETQ. This CDR3 comprises 14 residues. V lost 3 bases and J lost 2, with 11 bases in between. This clonotype was obtained from a male donor with ankylosing spondylitis. V and J are TRBV5-1 and TRBJ2-5; D not resolved. The sequencing input was blood, either unsorted or a sorted T cell fraction (not recorded which). This CDR3 is CASSSTPLQETQYF. The CDR3 DNA sequence: TGCGCCAGCAGCTCGACACCATTACAAGAGACCCAGTACTTC.